Listed below are T cell receptor beta chains from one sample, sequenced in a study of control samples from healthy donors and cancer patients. Generated by immunoSEQ multiplex PCR, the TCRdb table keeps only in-frame clones and is missing some. This sample has some 80,000 clones; roughly nine tenths occur once, and the top ten carry less than 7%. Source material: blood. These receptors came from a man aged 45 to 65 in good health. The CDR3 runs from the conserved cysteine through the conserved F or W. A D gene is named only where the DNA matches it firmly. Only part of the rows carry a size: once, few, many, or a class if the clone is expanded.

TRBJ1-1	TRBD1	TRBV3-1/TRBV3-2	-	TGTGCCAGCAGCCTTAGATCCGTGACAGGGGACACTGAAGCTTTCTTT	CASSLRSVTGDTEAFF
TRBJ1-4	-	TRBV10-1	few	TGCGCCAGCAGTGACAGCTCGAATGAAAAACTGTTTTTT	CASSDSSNEKLFF
TRBJ2-5	-	TRBV15	few	TGTGCCATCGGGGAGGTGGAGACCCAGTACTTC	CAIGEVETQYF
TRBJ1-2	-	TRBV27	-	TGTGCCAGCAGTTTGGGGGGGATCTATGGCTACACCTTC	CASSLGGIYGYTF
TRBJ1-2	-	TRBV7-7	once	TGTGCTAGCAGCTCGATACGTCGCGTCCGCTATGGCTACACCTTC	CASSSIRRVRYGYTF
TRBJ1-1	-	TRBV27	-	TGTGCCAGCAGTCTCAGCAGACAGGTCACTGAAGCTTTCTTT	CASSLSRQVTEAFF
TRBJ1-1	-	TRBV6-5	-	TGTGCCAGCAGTTACGGGCAAGTGAACACTGAAGCTTTCTTT	CASSYGQVNTEAFF
TRBJ2-7	-	TRBV19	once	TGTGCCAGTAGCCCCCTGGCAGATTCCTACGAGCAGTACTTC	CASSPLADSYEQYF
TRBJ2-4	TRBD2	TRBV3-1/TRBV3-2	-	TGTGCCAGCAGCCAAGATATGAGCGGGGTATCAAAAAACATTCAGTACTTC	CASSQDMSGVSKNIQYF
TRBJ1-2	TRBD1	TRBV2	-	TGTGCCAGCAGTCAAGAGGACAGGGCCAACTATGGCTACACCTTC	CASSQEDRANYGYTF